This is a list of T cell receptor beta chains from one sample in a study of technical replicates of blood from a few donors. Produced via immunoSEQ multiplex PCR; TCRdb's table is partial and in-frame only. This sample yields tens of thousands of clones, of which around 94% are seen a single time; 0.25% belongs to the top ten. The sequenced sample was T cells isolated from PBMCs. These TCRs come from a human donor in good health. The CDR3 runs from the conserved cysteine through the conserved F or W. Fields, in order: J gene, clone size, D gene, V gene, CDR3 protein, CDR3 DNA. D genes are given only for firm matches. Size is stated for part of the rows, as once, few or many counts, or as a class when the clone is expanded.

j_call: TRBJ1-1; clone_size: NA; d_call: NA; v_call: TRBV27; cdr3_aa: CASSKSGTAWSEAFF; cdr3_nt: TGTGCCAGCAGTAAATCTGGTACCGCGTGGTCTGAAGCTTTCTTT
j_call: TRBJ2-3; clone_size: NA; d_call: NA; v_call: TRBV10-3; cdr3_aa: CAISESPGLTDTQYF; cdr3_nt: TGTGCCATCAGTGAGTCCCCGGGTCTCACAGATACGCAGTATTTT
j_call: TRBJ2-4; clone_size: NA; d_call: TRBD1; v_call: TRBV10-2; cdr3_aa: CASRGGRLAKNIQYF; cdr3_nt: TGCGCCAGCAGAGGGGGCAGACTCGCCAAAAACATTCAGTACTTC
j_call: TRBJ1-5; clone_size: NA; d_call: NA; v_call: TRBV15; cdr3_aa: CATSTRNQPQHF; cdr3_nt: TGTGCCACCAGCACCCGTAATCAGCCCCAGCATTTT
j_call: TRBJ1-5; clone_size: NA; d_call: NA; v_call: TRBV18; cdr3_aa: CASSRQPRNQPQHF; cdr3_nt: TGTGCCAGCTCACGACAGCCACGCAATCAGCCCCAGCATTTT
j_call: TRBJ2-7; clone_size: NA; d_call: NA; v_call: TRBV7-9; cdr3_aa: CASRQIDSFFGYEQYF; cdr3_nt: TGTGCCAGCAGACAAATAGACAGCTTCTTTGGATACGAGCAGTACTTC
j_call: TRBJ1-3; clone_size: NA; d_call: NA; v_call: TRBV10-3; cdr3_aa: CAISDRGGSGNTIYF; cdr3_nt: TGTGCCATCAGTGACCGGGGGGGCTCTGGAAACACCATATATTTT
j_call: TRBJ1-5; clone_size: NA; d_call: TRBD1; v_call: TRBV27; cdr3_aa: CASSPRTGDNQPQHF; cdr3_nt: TGTGCCAGCAGTCCCCGGACAGGGGACAATCAGCCCCAGCATTTT
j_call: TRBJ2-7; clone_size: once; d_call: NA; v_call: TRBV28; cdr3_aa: CASNGTPAYEQYF; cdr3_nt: TGTGCCAGCAACGGGACTCCTGCGTACGAGCAGTACTTC
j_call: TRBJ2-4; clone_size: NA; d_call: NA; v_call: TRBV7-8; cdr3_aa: CASSPGALAKNIQYF; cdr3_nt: TGTGCCAGCAGCCCTGGGGCCCTAGCCAAAAACATTCAGTACTTC
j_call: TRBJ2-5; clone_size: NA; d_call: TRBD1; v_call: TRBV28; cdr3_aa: CASSLDRGGQETQYF; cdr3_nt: TGTGCCAGCAGTTTGGACAGGGGAGGCCAAGAGACCCAGTACTTC
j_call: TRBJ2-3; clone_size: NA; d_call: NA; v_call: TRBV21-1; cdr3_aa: CASSNSTGADTDTQYF; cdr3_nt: TGTGCCAGCAGCAATAGTACAGGCGCGGACACAGATACGCAGTATTTT
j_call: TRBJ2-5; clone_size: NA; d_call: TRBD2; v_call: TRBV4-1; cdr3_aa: CASSHLSGKTQYF; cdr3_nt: TGCGCCAGCAGCCATCTCAGCGGGAAGACCCAGTACTTC
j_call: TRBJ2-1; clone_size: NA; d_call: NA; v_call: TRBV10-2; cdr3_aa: CASSETPWANEQFF; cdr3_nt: TGCGCCAGCAGTGAGACTCCATGGGCCAATGAGCAGTTCTTC
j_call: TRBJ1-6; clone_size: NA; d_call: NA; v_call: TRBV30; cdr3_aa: CAWSVGTGSYNSPLHF; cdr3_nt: TGTGCCTGGAGTGTGGGGACTGGCTCCTATAATTCACCCCTCCACTTT
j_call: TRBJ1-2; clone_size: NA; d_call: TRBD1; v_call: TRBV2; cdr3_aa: CASRRTGKRHGYTF; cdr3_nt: TGTGCCAGCAGACGGACAGGGAAGCGCCATGGCTACACCTTC
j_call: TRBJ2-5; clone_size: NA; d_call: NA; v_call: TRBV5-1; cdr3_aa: CASSLSDSRQETQYF; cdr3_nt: TGCGCCAGCAGCTTAAGCGATAGCAGACAAGAGACCCAGTACTTC
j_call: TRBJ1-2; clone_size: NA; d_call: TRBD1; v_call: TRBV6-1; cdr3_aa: CASPGTGYGYTF; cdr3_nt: TGTGCCAGTCCCGGGACAGGCTATGGCTACACCTTC
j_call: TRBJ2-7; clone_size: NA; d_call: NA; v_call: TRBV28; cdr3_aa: CASTYSYEQYF; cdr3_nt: TGTGCCAGCACCTACTCCTACGAGCAGTACTTC